The 8 T cell receptor beta chains listed next were all sequenced from one sample in a study of T-cell reconstitution after alpha-beta-depleted transplantation in children. It was with unique molecular identifiers that the TCRbeta library was prepared. MiXCR was run by TCRdb on the PCR reads, yielding one entry per CDR3 protein. The table lists hundreds of thousands of distinct CDR3 sequences, 12% of them singletons. This specimen consisted of PBMCs from the stem cell graft donor, obtained from the stem cell graft. These TCRs come from a human donor who donated a stem cell graft to a child with acute lymphoblastic leukemia.

Ten or more counts support this clonotype. This chain joins TRBV5-1 and TRBJ1-1; 9 bases map to TRBD1. Trimming at V came to 3 bases and at J to 7 bases, leaving 7 bases not matched to a gene. This CDR3 has 14 residues. Germline-derived CDR1 and CDR2 are SGHRS and YFSETQ. The CDR3 protein is CASSSTGGKVEAFF. CDR3 coding DNA: TGCGCCAGCAGCTCCACAGGGGGCAAGGTTGAAGCTTTCTTT.

This clonotype was detected many times. The chain has TRBV7-2 and TRBJ2-5; possible D gene TRBD1, 5 bases. Looked up from germline, CDR1 is SGHTA and CDR2 is FQGNSA. The CDR3 covers 14 residues. V gave up 0 bases and J gave up 4 bases, with 9 bases separating them. The CDR3 nucleotides read TGTGCCAGCAGCTTAGCGACAGCATCAGAGACCCAGTACTTC. The encoded protein is CASSLATASETQYF. Together with reference TRBV7-2 and TRBJ2-5, the CDR3 gives the full variable domain: GAGVSQSPSNKVTEKGKDVELRCDPISGHTALYWYRQSLGQGLEFLIYFQGNSAPDKSGLPSDRFSAERTGGSVSTLTIQRTQQEDSAVYLCASSLATASETQYFGPGTRLLVL.

This clonotype was seen repeatedly, ten times or more. The V call is TRBV29-1, the J call TRBJ2-7; D unresolved. Germline V lookup: CDR1 SQVTM, CDR2 ANQGSEA. The CDR3 loop spans 15 amino acids. Trimming stripped 1 base from V and 0 bases from J, with 13 bases between. The CDR3 DNA is TGCAGCGTTGAAGGGTTGGGCAAGAGCTCCTACGAGCAGTACTTC. Translation gives CSVEGLGKSSYEQYF.

This clonotype showed up many times. This sequence joins TRBV29-1 and TRBJ1-1; D ambiguous. Germline-derived CDR1 and CDR2 are SQVTM and ANQGSEA. The CDR3 runs 13 residues. Trimming took 4 bases from V and 7 from J, leaving 16 bases between them. The CDR3 region has the DNA TGCAGCGTTGCTGCGGGAGAATTTCTTGAAGCTTTCTTT. This sequence encodes CSVAAGEFLEAFF. Complete variable domain (other parts from reference TRBV29-1 and TRBJ1-1): SAVISQKPSRDICQRGTSLTIQCQVDSQVTMMFWYRQQPGQSLTLIATANQGSEATYESGFVIDKFPISRPNLTFSTLTVSNMSPEDSSIYLCSVAAGEFLEAFFGQGTRLTVV.

This clonotype was picked up many times. The V call is TRBV29-1, the J call TRBJ2-1; the match to TRBD2 covers 10 bases. This CDR3 region has 14 residues. Germline CDR1 is SQVTM and CDR2 is ANQGSEA. The J segment lost 8 bases and the V segment lost 7 bases, leaving 11 bases of the junction unmatched. The CDR3 bases are TGCAGCGCTGCGTGGGCTAGCGGGAGTGATGAGCAGTTCTTC. Its translation: CSAAWASGSDEQFF.

The chain employs TRBV10-3 and TRBJ2-3, with a possible D match to TRBD1 (6 bases). The CDR3 length is 13 residues. CDR1 is ENHRY and CDR2 is SYGVKD in the germline V gene. The germline V and J ends were trimmed by 10 bases and 4 bases, with 15 bases remaining between them. CDR3 nucleotide sequence: TGTGCCACTCACAGGGTCGGGGCAGATACGCAGTATTTT. Translation gives CATHRVGADTQYF.

This clonotype was counted many times. The rearrangement joins TRBV12-3 or TRBV12-4 to TRBJ1-2; 9 bases line up with TRBD1. V lost 3 bases, J lost 4 bases, and 3 bases stayed unmatched. The CDR3 is 14 residues long. The CDR3 nucleotides are TGTGCCAGCAGTTTTGGACAGGGGAGCTATGGCTACACCTTC. Its protein is CASSFGQGSYGYTF.

Points on this clonotype: A clone one base away is much larger, so this may be a read error. The chain combines TRBV5-1 with TRBJ2-7, with D perhaps matching TRBD1 (6 bases). CDR1 is SGHRS and CDR2 is YFSETQ in the germline V gene. With 0 bases removed from V and 8 bases from J, the gap between germline ends came to 18 bases. CDR3 length equals 15 residues. The CDR3 loop is CASSLVSRDTDKQYF. The CDR3 DNA reads TGCGCCAGCAGCTTGGTGAGCCGGGACACCGACAAGCAGTACTTC. Together with reference TRBV5-1 and TRBJ2-7, the CDR3 gives the full variable domain: KAGVTQTPRYLIKTRGQQVTLSCSPISGHRSVSWYQQTPGQGLQFLFEYFSETQRNKGNFPGRFSGRQFSNSRSEMNVSTLELGDSALYLCASSLVSRDTDKQYFGPGTRLTVT.